Shown below are 3 T cell receptor beta chains from a single sample sequenced in a study of neurological immune-mediated disorders. TCRdb fed the 5' RACE reads into MiXCR, producing one record per CDR3 protein. The sample includes 35,000 or so distinct CDR3 sequences, about 3.3% seen only once; the top ten take roughly 8.2%. The sample's time point: longitudinal time-point 1 (baseline). What was sequenced was PBMCs. These receptors originate from a woman aged 60-75 years with multiple sclerosis.

This clonotype has at least ten counts. V usage is TRBV13 and J usage is TRBJ1-2; TRBD1 matches at 10 bases. The length of the CDR3 is 16 residues. The germline gives CDR1 PRHDT, CDR2 FYEKMQ (reference sequence). With V trimmed by 5 bases and J by 8 bases, 14 bases remained unmatched. The CDR3 sequence is CASSPTHPDRGLGYTF. The CDR3 nucleotides are TGTGCCAGCAGCCCGACCCACCCTGACAGGGGGCTGGGCTACACCTTC.

This clonotype was detected ten times or more. The V gene is TRBV20-1, the J gene TRBJ2-1; 7 positions match TRBD1. This CDR3 spans 16 amino acids. The V and J ends lost 2 bases and 4 bases, in that order; junction bases with no gene match: 11. Per the germline V gene, CDR1 is DFQATT and CDR2 is SNEGSKA (reference sequence). CDR3 nucleotides: TGCAGTGCTAGAACCCCTACTGAGGGGGCGTACAATGAGCAGTTCTTC. Its protein is CSARTPTEGAYNEQFF.

This clonotype has at least ten counts. The chain has TRBV20-1 and TRBJ1-5, with TRBD1 matching over 10 bases. The CDR3 extends over 14 amino acids. CDR1 and CDR2 (germline): DFQATT, SNEGSKA (reference sequence). The trim removed 5 bases at V and 2 bases at J, leaving 3 bases unmatched. The DNA for the CDR3 is TGCAGTGCTGGGACAGGGGACGGCAATCAGCCCCAGCATTTT. Its translation: CSAGTGDGNQPQHF.